This T cell receptor (beta chain) was profiled in a study of cytomegalovirus exposure and HLA in healthy donors (TCRdb year 2017). Context from the whole study: In an earlier analysis of approximately 500 of the donors, approximately 260 Gb of sequence data and approximately 120 million unique TCR beta sequences from 150 million to 200 million T cells were reported. The aim of the study was to test whether cataloging public T cell receptors could identify signatures of past pathogen exposure. Typing coverage varied by locus: 629-630 donors for A, B, C, DRB1 and DQB1; around 560 for DQA1; around 570 for DPA1; around 450 for DPB1. Roughly 320 gigabases of sequencing data and around 85 million unique TCR sequences made up an early release that covered 640 HLA-typed donors. Besides the first cohort of under 700 subjects, a separate validation cohort made up of over a hundred different subjects was used. A later analysis re-examined previously published TCR beta repertoires from just over 650 donors and added high-resolution HLA genotyping to investigate patterns of TCR occurrence. The T cell repertoires of around 670 subjects were profiled by immunosequencing and related to cytomegalovirus serostatus. Roughly 5 DR-DQ haplotypes were handled as single units for association and clustering because linkage in the cohort was strong. In an earlier analysis of a few hundred of the donors, high-throughput TCR beta sequencing was used to judge whether each TCR beta V gene segment behaved as functional or pseudogenic. Among under 450 genotyped donors of the cohort, an average of roughly 240,000 unique TCR beta nucleotide sequences were sequenced per donor, roughly a sixth of them non-productive. HLA typing covered class I and class II loci at four-digit resolution. The study combined high-throughput TCR immunosequencing, statistical association of individual TCRs with disease status, and machine learning to predict cytomegalovirus infection status. In a later genetic analysis, genome-wide SNP genotypes for about three fifths of the 666 donors were used, and that subset was treated as a discovery cohort. Of the 350 to 450 genotyped donors, around 81% fell in the genetic ancestry cluster associated with self-reported Caucasian donors. Every discovery cohort repertoire had been produced on one sequencing platform. Donor age, sex, ethnicity and CMV serostatus were compiled together with the repertoire data. The later analysis used no new phenotypic data to find candidate immune exposures, relying instead on TCR beta sequences and their occurrence across donors. Results the study describes overall, beyond this receptor: The study listed 164 TCR beta chains as associated with cytomegalovirus. Assigning TCR associations to individual alleles was difficult when HLA alleles, especially DR and DQ, strongly co-occurred. Most TCR sequences were observed very rarely across donors, whereas some public TCRs were present in many individuals. Broadly in line with IMGT annotations, most TCR beta V segments showed up in productive rearrangements about 87% or about 30% of the time in an earlier analysis of approximately 600 of the donors. Because HLA typing was missing for some donors at each locus, association tests included only the typed subset. Three of the identified cytomegalovirus-associated TCR beta chains were confirmed in vitro to be specific for cytomegalovirus antigens. According to the authors, the approach could potentially be generalized to other disease states and immunological phenotypes. Cytomegalovirus status was reported to be diagnosed by the classifier with high specificity and sensitivity in both the original and validation cohorts. Correlated functional status among segregating V segments might be attributable to linkage disequilibrium, but an unknown experimental factor could not be ruled out. In a later analysis, TCR association rates were found to vary across HLA loci, with the most associated TCRs seen for DRB1 alleles and the fewest for HLA-C alleles. Sequencing depth was assumed to be roughly uniform across donors in the presence/absence analyses, though that assumption may not hold. In a later analysis, HLA-associated TCR beta chains showed more clonal expansion and lower generation probabilities than non-associated chains that were equally common. The cohort was sequenced for TCR beta chains only, and without alpha or paired-chain data the features that could be detected were limited. In a later genetic analysis, a missense DCLRE1C variant was associated with V-gene and J-gene trimming of TCR beta chains, and the association was replicated in an independent cohort. Several of the top co-occurrence clusters appeared to be linked to parvovirus B19, influenza, CMV and Epstein-Barr virus, according to a later analysis. Immune exposure information for the cohort was limited to CMV serostatus. Specific HLA alleles were associated with 16,951 TCR beta sequences at a false discovery rate of 0.05 in a later analysis. A later genetic analysis reported fewer N-insertions in productive TCRs among donors in an Asian-associated ancestry cluster than the roughly 670-donor mean. Most CMV-associated TCR beta chains appeared to be HLA-restricted in a later analysis, and the HLA associations seemed to be driven largely by CMV exposure. The sequencing pipeline was judged likely to have produced a cluster of highly shared sequence variants as a technical artifact. Some IMGT-functional V segments, including TRBV6-2 and TRBV6-3, could not be told apart with the 87-base-pair reads, so those segments were excluded. Over 15 rarely observed V segments, including chromosome 9 orphons, were excluded from the earlier analysis of some 590 of the donors because counts were too low. A further reported finding was that TCR beta sequences accurately predicted the HLA-A and HLA-B alleles for most subjects in the first cohort.

Relative to germline, V is 4 bases shorter and J is 9 bases shorter, with 10 bases between their ends. Including cysteine and phenylalanine, the CDR3 has 11 amino acids. Here the CDR3 DNA is all that survives: 33 bases in frame from base 1. CDR1 and CDR2 (DFQATT, SNEGSKA) derive from the germline V gene (reference sequence). Receptor amplification or capture employed the immunoSEQ multiplex PCR assay. For the multiplex PCR, a mixture combining 60 forward primers for TCR Vbeta segments and 13 reverse primers for TCR Jbeta segments was used. Amplification of the CDR3 region of rearranged TCR beta genes was performed with a multiplex PCR assay on genomic DNA. On the Illumina HiSeq System, the amplified TCR beta libraries were sequenced as 87-base-pair reads. The paper's processing steps were these. A later analysis tallied approximately 87 million unique TCR beta chains across the 700 or so repertoires, and around 9.9 million of those chains were shared by two or more donors. A nearest-neighbor algorithm error-corrected the raw reads and collapsed the reads into unique sequences, merging closely related sequences to remove PCR and sequencing errors. CDR3 sequences were aligned to IMGT reference sequences to assign V, D and J gene segments. For a sequence to be retained, a match of at least six nucleotides to both a V gene segment and a J gene segment was required. A rearrangement counted as productive if the CDR3 had no stop codons and remained in frame with V and J, and every other rearrangement counted as non-productive. Following IMGT convention, CDR3 was defined as the stretch from the second conserved V-encoded cysteine to the conserved J-encoded phenylalanine. The earlier analysis of more than 450 of the donors excluded sequences that lacked an unambiguous match to a single V gene segment. An earlier analysis of a few hundred of the donors called V segments functional above 56.7% productive rearrangements and segregating when the between-donor standard deviation exceeded 5%. A statistical classification framework was developed to diagnose cytomegalovirus status using the catalog of TCR beta chain sequences. In a later analysis, V and J genes were assigned by comparing TCR nucleotide sequences against IMGT/GENE-DB human TR gene sequences. The TCRdist pipeline was used in a later analysis to assign CDR3 sequences and most-parsimonious VDJ recombination scenarios. In a later analysis, every TCR beta chain was defined by the combination of its CDR3 amino acid sequence and its V-gene family, and reads without a unique V-gene family were dropped. As a way to deal with suspected cross-contamination and a sequencing artifact, a later analysis dropped nearly 600 nucleotide sequences that were highly shared and had low generation probability. In a later analysis, a clonal expansion index was calculated for each public chain from normalized within-repertoire ranks of inferred template counts. A later analysis computed generation probabilities with a VDJ recombination model fitted to out-of-frame rearrangements, and checked the results against IGoR. In a later analysis, hypergeometric tests were used to score TCR-TCR, TCR-HLA and TCR-CMV co-occurrence, with a repertoire-size bias correction applied to TCR pairs. In a later analysis, false discovery rates were estimated by permuting HLA or CMV assignments 20 times. A later analysis grouped co-occurring TCRs with DBSCAN, adding TCRdist sequence similarity when clustering within HLA-allele-positive subsets. Repertoires with fewer than 30,000 or more than 120,000 public chains, plus five repertoires with anomalous nucleotide sharing, were excluded from co-occurrence clustering. TCRdb limited this immuneACCESS table to in-frame rearrangements with V and J called. A share of clones is missing; checked studies link under half to unresolved V genes, and the rest is unexplained. V, J and clone size are those of that table, while D and trimming were read from the DNA. The sample contains about 140,000 clones, roughly 70% of them found a single time. Of the sample, approximately 1.7% is held by the ten largest clones.

With regard to this clone: No cognate antigen has been identified for it. Within one base of it there is no much larger clone, and no base qualities were kept.

The cohort was made up of 500 to 850 healthy bone marrow donors. All cohort members were sampled while nominally healthy, although unrecorded immune exposures were likely present. Of the 670 or so cohort members, about 280 had positive CMV serostatus and about 330 had negative CMV serostatus, and CMV serostatus was not recorded for the donor. A peripheral blood sample was collected from each donor, and TCR beta sequencing was performed on peripheral blood mononuclear cells. The Qiagen DNeasy Blood Extraction Kit was used to extract genomic DNA from the blood cell samples. This clonotype was obtained from a human donor in good health. The sequence is built from TRBV20-1 and TRBJ2-1, with the D gene too uncertain to name. Sequenced material: PBMCs. The nucleotide sequence reads as follows: TGCAGTGCTACGGGTGTAGGTGAGCAGTTCTTC. It specifies CSATGVGEQFF.